Below, 26 T cell receptor beta chains from the same sample are listed, as sequenced in a study of cytomegalovirus exposure and HLA in healthy donors. 60 Vbeta and 13 Jbeta primers were used in PCR. Sequencing used immunoSEQ multiplex PCR; TCRdb keeps in-frame clones, though not all of them. The table lists over 45,000 clones. Sequencing was carried out using PBMCs. All receptors derive from a woman aged 18-30 years in good health and CMV-seronegative.

The J gene is TRBJ2-5, the V gene TRBV6-5, with 11 bases matching TRBD1. The end of the DNA fits TRBJ2-7 better, so the J call may be wrong. In germline, CDR1 is MNHEY, CDR2 SVGAGI. The CDR3 has 14 amino acids. This CDR3 reads CASRLGQGVYEQYF. The CDR3 nucleotides are TGTGCCAGCAGATTGGGACAGGGGGTATACGAGCAGTACTTC.

The chain employs TRBV11-2 and TRBJ2-2; the D gene is possibly TRBD2 (6 bases). The germline V gene encodes CDR1 SGHAT and CDR2 FQNNGV. The germline V and J ends were trimmed by 5 bases and 4 bases, with 17 bases remaining between them. The CDR3 loop spans 16 amino acids. CDR3 protein: CASSPIGGKATGELFF. The CDR3 bases are TGTGCCAGCAGCCCAATCGGAGGGAAGGCCACCGGGGAGCTGTTTTTT.

The V and J genes are TRBV7-9 and TRBJ1-2; 7 bases fit TRBD1. The germline V gene encodes CDR1 SEHNR and CDR2 FQNEAQ (reference sequence). The CDR3 runs to 13 residues. The junction had 6 bases not matched to a gene; V was cut back by 11 bases and J by 0 bases. The DNA of the CDR3 is TGTGCCGGAACGACAGGGACTAACTATGGCTACACCTTC. It is translated as CAGTTGTNYGYTF.

V is TRBV6-5 and J is TRBJ1-1, with TRBD1 identical over 8 bases. Germline V gene lookup returns CDR1 MNHEY and CDR2 SVGAGI. The trim removed 8 bases at V and 0 bases at J, leaving 11 bases unmatched. This CDR3 spans 16 amino acids. The DNA for the CDR3 is TGTGCCAGCCGTTCATCGACAGGGGCCATGAACACTGAAGCTTTCTTT. Its translation is CASRSSTGAMNTEAFF.

The CDR3 region is CASSDPGSHNEQFF. Written as DNA, the CDR3 is TGCGCCAGCAGCGACCCCGGGAGTCACAATGAGCAGTTCTTC. The chain employs TRBV5-1 and TRBJ2-1; tentative D call: TRBD2 (6 bases). CDR3 size: 14 residues. From germline, CDR1 is SGHRS and CDR2 YFSETQ. V dropped 4 bases and J dropped 5 bases, with 13 bases sitting between them.

The chain joins TRBV4-2 to TRBJ1-5; D may be TRBD1 (6 bases). Deletions cut 7 bases from V and 2 bases from J, with 12 bases between. This CDR3 is built from 14 residues. From germline, CDR1 is LGHNA and CDR2 YNFKEQ. This CDR3 reads CASKGVEGNQPQHF. In DNA, the CDR3 is TGTGCCAGCAAGGGGGTAGAGGGCAATCAGCCCCAGCATTTT.

The chain uses TRBV29-1 and TRBJ2-1, with TRBD2 identical over 7 bases. CDR3 length: 13 amino acids. Germline V gene sequence: CDR1 SQVTM, CDR2 ANQGSEA. V lost 4 bases and J lost 14; bases outside the gene matches: 14. CDR3 in DNA: TGCAGCGTTGGGTTCGCCGGGCCCCGGGAGGAGTTCTTC. Translation: CSVGFAGPREEFF.

V gene TRBV5-1 combines with J gene TRBJ2-3; possibly TRBD2 for D (6 bases). CDR3 size: 17 residues. Germline V lookup: CDR1 SGHRS, CDR2 YFSETQ. V gave up 4 bases and J gave up 4 bases, with 22 bases separating them. In DNA, the CDR3 is TGCGCCAGCAGCCTGTCGCACTCCTCGGGGGAGGCAGATACGCAGTATTTT. The encoded protein is CASSLSHSSGEADTQYF.

V is TRBV5-1 and J is TRBJ1-2; D is unresolved. From germline, CDR1 is SGHRS and CDR2 YFSETQ. The CDR3 contains 15 residues. With 4 bases removed from V and 0 bases from J, the gap between germline ends came to 13 bases. The CDR3 spells CASSPRPGANYGYTF. DNA for the CDR3: TGCGCCAGCAGCCCCCGGCCGGGTGCTAACTATGGCTACACCTTC.

The V call is TRBV19, the J call TRBJ2-6; 7 nucleotides align to TRBD1. The ends lost 5 bases at V and 0 bases at J; junction bases unmatched: 4. This CDR3 region has 16 residues. CDR1 LNHDA and CDR2 SQIVND come from the germline V gene (reference sequence). The CDR3 coding sequence is TGTGCCAGTAGTGTCACAGGGGTCTCTGGGGCCAACGTCCTGACTTTC. Translating it yields CASSVTGVSGANVLTF.

The chain recombines TRBV6-1 with TRBJ1-2, with a weak D call TRBD1 (6 bases). Germline values: CDR1 MNHNS, CDR2 SASEGT. V lost 6 bases and J lost 4, with 15 bases in between. CDR3 length: 14 amino acids. The CDR3 nucleotides read TGTGCCAGCAGAACAGGGCCAGCAATCTATGGCTACACCTTC. Protein product: CASRTGPAIYGYTF.

The rearrangement uses TRBV6-1 and TRBJ2-1, with TRBD2 matching 7 bases. Germline V CDR1 and CDR2: MNHNS, SASEGT. J lost 3 bases, V lost 7 bases, and 6 bases had no gene match. CDR3 length equals 14 residues. CDR3 loop: CASMREGGYNEQFF. CDR3 sequence (DNA): TGTGCCAGCATGAGGGAGGGTGGCTACAATGAGCAGTTCTTC.

This sequence joins TRBV19 and TRBJ2-2; 8 bases fit TRBD1. Germline V CDR1 and CDR2: LNHDA, SQIVND (reference sequence). V trimming: 7 bases; J trimming: 5 bases; junction bases outside the gene matches: 18. This CDR3 contains 18 residues. The CDR3 region is CASNSDPRWQGATGELFF. The DNA of the CDR3 is TGTGCCAGTAACAGCGATCCACGGTGGCAGGGGGCTACCGGGGAGCTGTTTTTT.

The chain carries TRBV4-2 and TRBJ2-3, with TRBD2 as a possible D gene (5 bases). Germline lookup yields CDR1 LGHNA and CDR2 YNFKEQ. V was trimmed by 4 bases and J by 2 bases, leaving 13 bases between them. The CDR3 covers 15 residues. The CDR3 DNA reads TGTGCCAGCAGCCCAGAGGTAGCGTACACAGATACGCAGTATTTT. It translates to CASSPEVAYTDTQYF.

The gene calls are TRBV20-1 and TRBJ1-2, with D uncertain. The germline V gene has CDR1 DFQATT and CDR2 SNEGSKA (reference sequence). This CDR3 spans 11 amino acids. Trimming shortened V by 4 bases and J by 4 bases, and 7 bases separated the two germline ends. The CDR3 sequence is CSATLSYGYTF. The CDR3 DNA reads as TGCAGTGCTACTCTGAGCTATGGCTACACCTTC.

The J gene is TRBJ1-1, the V gene TRBV5-1, with no clear D. V was shortened by 0 bases and J by 3 bases, with 6 bases between the two germline ends. From germline, CDR1 is SGHRS and CDR2 YFSETQ. The CDR3 runs to 13 residues. The chain's CDR3 is CASSLGSDTEAFF. The CDR3 region has the DNA TGCGCCAGCAGCTTGGGGTCAGACACTGAAGCTTTCTTT.

The V gene is TRBV7-2, the J gene TRBJ2-5; TRBD2 is a possible D gene (6 bases). Germline CDR1 reads SGHTA; CDR2 reads FQGNSA. Deletions cut 3 bases from V and 5 bases from J, with 16 bases between. The CDR3 is 15 amino acids. The CDR3 region has the DNA TGTGCCAGCAGCTTTCGGGCGGCGGCGGGGGAGACCCAGTACTTC. Translation gives CASSFRAAAGETQYF.

This chain uses TRBV28 with TRBJ2-5; a weak D match, TRBD1 (5 bases). This CDR3 is built from 14 residues. Trimming took 7 bases from V and 5 from J, leaving 17 bases between them. The germline V gene encodes CDR1 MDHEN and CDR2 SYDVKM. CDR3 sequence: CASTLEAGQETQYF. DNA of the CDR3: TGTGCCAGCACCCTAGAGGCAGGGCAGGAGACCCAGTACTTC.

The chain couples TRBV4-1 to TRBJ1-2, with a possible D match to TRBD1 (6 bases). Germline V gives CDR1 MGHRA, CDR2 YSYEKL. This CDR3 region has 17 residues. With 0 bases removed from V and 4 bases from J, the gap between germline ends came to 18 bases. The CDR3 DNA reads as TGCGCCAGCAGCCAAGAAGGACAGCCAGGGGCCTCCTATGGCTACACCTTC. Translated, it gives CASSQEGQPGASYGYTF.

The V gene is TRBV7-9, the J gene TRBJ1-1, with D possibly matching TRBD1 (5 bases). Germline V gives CDR1 SEHNR, CDR2 FQNEAQ (reference sequence). The CDR3 spans 15 residues. The V end lost 5 bases, the J end lost 1 base, and 14 bases lay between the germline ends. CDR3 sequence: CASSIQGGENTEAFF. CDR3 coding DNA: TGTGCCAGCAGCATTCAGGGTGGGGAGAACACTGAAGCTTTCTTT.

The chain links TRBV5-1 to TRBJ1-2, with TRBD1 identical over 7 bases. The germline gives CDR1 SGHRS, CDR2 YFSETQ. V lost 2 bases to trimming and J lost 4 bases; unmatched junction nucleotides: 5. The CDR3 contains 14 residues. CDR3 DNA sequence: TGCGCCAGCAGCTTAGTTCGGGACAGCTATGGCTACACCTTC. Protein: CASSLVRDSYGYTF.

The chain links TRBV2 to TRBJ2-2; 8 bases are a match to TRBD2. The germline V gene encodes CDR1 SNHLY and CDR2 FYNNEI. The CDR3 length is 14 residues. The junction had 2 bases not matched to a gene; V was cut back by 7 bases and J by 1 base. The CDR3 protein is CASKLAENTGELFF. The DNA of the CDR3 is TGTGCCAGCAAACTAGCGGAGAACACCGGGGAGCTGTTTTTT.

The rearrangement uses TRBV6-5 and TRBJ1-1; the D is unclear. This CDR3 region has 13 residues. Germline loops: CDR1 MNHEY, CDR2 SVGAGI. V lost 6 bases to trimming and J lost 3 bases, with 11 bases between them. The CDR3 nucleotides are TGTGCCAGCAGCCTAGGCCGGGACACTGAAGCTTTCTTT. Its translation is CASSLGRDTEAFF.

The J gene is TRBJ2-2, the V gene TRBV11-2; D possibly corresponds to TRBD2 (5 bases). Germline V gene sequence: CDR1 SGHAT, CDR2 FQNNGV. The CDR3 totals 16 residues. Trimming pared 1 base from V and 4 bases from J, leaving 13 bases between. CDR3 amino acids: CASSLGLAGSTGELFF. In DNA, the CDR3 is TGTGCCAGCAGCTTAGGGCTAGCTGGAAGCACCGGGGAGCTGTTTTTT.

The chain is built from TRBV9 and TRBJ1-5; no clear D. CDR3 size: 14 residues. Trimming left V 0 bases short and J 2 bases short, with 6 bases between. CDR1 is SGDLS and CDR2 is YYNGEE in the germline V gene. The CDR3 reads CASSVGLGNQPQHF. Written as DNA, the CDR3 is TGTGCCAGCAGCGTAGGGCTGGGCAATCAGCCCCAGCATTTT. The full variable domain, in which reference TRBV9 and TRBJ1-5 provide the parts outside the CDR3, is DSGVTQTPKHLITATGQRVTLRCSPRSGDLSVYWYQQSLDQGLQFLIQYYNGEERAKGNILERFSAQQFPDLHSELNLSSLELGDSALYFCASSVGLGNQPQHFGDGTRLSIL.

The chain links TRBV29-1 to TRBJ1-1; the D is unclear. The V gene's germline CDR1 is SQVTM and CDR2 ANQGSEA. The CDR3 contains 12 residues. Trimming shortened V by 7 bases and J by 0 bases, and 9 bases separated the two germline ends. The CDR3 nucleotides read TGCAGCGCATTGGGCATGAACACTGAAGCTTTCTTT. Protein: CSALGMNTEAFF.